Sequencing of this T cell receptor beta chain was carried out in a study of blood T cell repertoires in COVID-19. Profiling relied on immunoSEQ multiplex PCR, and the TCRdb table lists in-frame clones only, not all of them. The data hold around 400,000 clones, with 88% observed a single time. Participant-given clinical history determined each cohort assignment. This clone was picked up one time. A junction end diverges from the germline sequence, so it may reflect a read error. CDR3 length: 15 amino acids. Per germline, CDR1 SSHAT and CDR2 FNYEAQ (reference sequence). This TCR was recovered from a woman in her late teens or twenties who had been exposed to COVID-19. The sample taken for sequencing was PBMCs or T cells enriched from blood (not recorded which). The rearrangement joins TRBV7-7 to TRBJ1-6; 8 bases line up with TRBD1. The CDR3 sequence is CASSLLETGDSPLHF. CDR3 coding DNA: TGTGCTAGCAGCTTACTGGAGACAGGGGATTCACCCCTCCACTTT.